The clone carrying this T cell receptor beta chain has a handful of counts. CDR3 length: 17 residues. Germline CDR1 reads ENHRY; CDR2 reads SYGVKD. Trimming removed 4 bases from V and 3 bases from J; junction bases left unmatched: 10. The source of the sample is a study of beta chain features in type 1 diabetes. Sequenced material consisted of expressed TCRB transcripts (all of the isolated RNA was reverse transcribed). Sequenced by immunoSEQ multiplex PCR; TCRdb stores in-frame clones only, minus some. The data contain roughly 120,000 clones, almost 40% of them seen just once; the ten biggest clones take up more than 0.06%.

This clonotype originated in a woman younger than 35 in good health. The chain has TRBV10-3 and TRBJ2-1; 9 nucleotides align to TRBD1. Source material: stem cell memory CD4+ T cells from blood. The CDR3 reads CAISGGVGTGNYNEQFF. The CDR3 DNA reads TGTGCCATCAGTGGCGGTGTAGGGACAGGGAACTACAATGAGCAGTTCTTC.